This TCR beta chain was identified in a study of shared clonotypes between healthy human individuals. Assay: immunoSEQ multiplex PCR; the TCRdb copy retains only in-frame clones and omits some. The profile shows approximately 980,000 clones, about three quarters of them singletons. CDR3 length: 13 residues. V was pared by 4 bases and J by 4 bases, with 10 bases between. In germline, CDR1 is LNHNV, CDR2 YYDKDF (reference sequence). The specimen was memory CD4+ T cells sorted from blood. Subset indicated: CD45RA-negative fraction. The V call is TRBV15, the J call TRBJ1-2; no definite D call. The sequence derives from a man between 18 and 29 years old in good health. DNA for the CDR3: TGTGCCACCAGCATTAAGCCAGCCTATGGCTACACCTTC. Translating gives CATSIKPAYGYTF.